This passage covers 6 T cell receptor beta chains from one sample sequenced in a study of blood T cell repertoires in COVID-19. Assay: immunoSEQ multiplex PCR; the TCRdb copy retains only in-frame clones and omits some. Of about 48,000 clones listed, around 80% are singletons. Sequenced input: peripheral blood. The source is a human donor in a cohort sampled during active COVID-19.

The J gene is TRBJ2-1, the V gene TRBV30; D is uncertain. The ends were cut back, 1 base at V and 7 bases at J, with 5 bases in the middle. Germline assignment: CDR1 GTSNPN and CDR2 SVGIG (reference sequence). The CDR3 length is 11 residues. The CDR3 sequence: CAWSGLNEQFF. CDR3 coding DNA: TGTGCCTGGAGTGGACTTAATGAGCAGTTCTTC.

This sequence joins TRBV7-9 and TRBJ1-2; unclear D gene. The CDR3 is made up of 14 amino acids. CDR1 is SEHNR and CDR2 is FQNEAQ in the germline V gene (reference sequence). The V and J ends lost 3 bases and 2 bases respectively, with 10 bases between them. The CDR3: CASSFDSGNYGYTF. Here the CDR3 DNA reads TGTGCCAGCAGCTTCGATTCGGGGAACTATGGCTACACCTTC. Full variable domain (missing parts from reference TRBV7-9 and TRBJ1-2): DTGVSQNPRHKITKRGQNVTFRCDPISEHNRLYWYRQTLGQGPEFLTYFQNEAQLEKSRLLSDRFSAERPKGSFSTLEIQRTEQGDSAMYLCASSFDSGNYGYTFGSGTRLTVV.

The genes are TRBV6-5 and TRBJ1-2; 10 bases map to TRBD1. The CDR3 is 15 amino acids. Germline CDR1 MNHEY, CDR2 SVGAGI. V lost 5 bases and J lost 6; bases outside the gene matches: 9. DNA of the CDR3: TGTGCCAGCAGTCGCGGGACAGGGGCGGTCCATGGCTACACCTTC. Amino acid sequence: CASSRGTGAVHGYTF.

The chain combines TRBV4-1 with TRBJ1-1; D is ambiguous. V lost 3 bases and J 0 bases, leaving 11 bases between the germline ends. The CDR3 sequence is 15 residues long. The germline CDR1 and CDR2 sequences are MGHRA and YSYEKL. As DNA, the CDR3 is TGCGCCAGCAGCCAGAGCCAGGCCTTGAACACTGAAGCTTTCTTT. It encodes CASSQSQALNTEAFF.

The rearrangement uses TRBV15 and TRBJ2-7; perhaps TRBD1 as D (6 bases). The CDR3 length is 14 residues. Germline V gives CDR1 LNHNV, CDR2 YYDKDF (reference sequence). Trimming took 3 bases from V and 6 from J, leaving 15 bases between them. CDR3 in DNA: TGTGCCACCAGCAGGGCACAGGGACCGTTCGAGCAGTACTTC. Protein: CATSRAQGPFEQYF.

The rearrangement links TRBV6-1 to TRBJ1-2; a possible D gene is TRBD1 (5 bases). This CDR3 contains 14 residues. Germline V lookup: CDR1 MNHNS, CDR2 SASEGT. Trimming removed 1 base from V and 4 bases from J, with 10 bases in between. CDR3 sequence reads: CASSEEGASYGYTF. For the CDR3, the DNA is TGTGCCAGCAGTGAAGAAGGGGCGAGCTATGGCTACACCTTC.